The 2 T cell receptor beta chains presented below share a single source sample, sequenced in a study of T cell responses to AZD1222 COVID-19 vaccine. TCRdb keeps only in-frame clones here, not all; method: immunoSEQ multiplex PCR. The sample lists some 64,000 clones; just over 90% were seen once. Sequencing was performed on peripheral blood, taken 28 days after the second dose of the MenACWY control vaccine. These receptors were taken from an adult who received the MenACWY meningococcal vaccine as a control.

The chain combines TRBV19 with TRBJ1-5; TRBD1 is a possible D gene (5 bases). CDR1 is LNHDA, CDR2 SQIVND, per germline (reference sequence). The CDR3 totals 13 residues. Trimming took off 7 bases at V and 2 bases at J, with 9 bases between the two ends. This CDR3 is CASNPGRNQPQHF. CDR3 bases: TGTGCCAGTAATCCAGGGCGCAATCAGCCCCAGCATTTT.

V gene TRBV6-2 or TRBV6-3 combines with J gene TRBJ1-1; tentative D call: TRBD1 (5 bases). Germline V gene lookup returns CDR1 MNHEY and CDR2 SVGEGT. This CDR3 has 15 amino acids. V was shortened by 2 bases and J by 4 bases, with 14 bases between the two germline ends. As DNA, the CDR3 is TGTGCCAGCAGTTACGGGAAATCGGGGGGCACTGAAGCTTTCTTT. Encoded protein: CASSYGKSGGTEAFF.